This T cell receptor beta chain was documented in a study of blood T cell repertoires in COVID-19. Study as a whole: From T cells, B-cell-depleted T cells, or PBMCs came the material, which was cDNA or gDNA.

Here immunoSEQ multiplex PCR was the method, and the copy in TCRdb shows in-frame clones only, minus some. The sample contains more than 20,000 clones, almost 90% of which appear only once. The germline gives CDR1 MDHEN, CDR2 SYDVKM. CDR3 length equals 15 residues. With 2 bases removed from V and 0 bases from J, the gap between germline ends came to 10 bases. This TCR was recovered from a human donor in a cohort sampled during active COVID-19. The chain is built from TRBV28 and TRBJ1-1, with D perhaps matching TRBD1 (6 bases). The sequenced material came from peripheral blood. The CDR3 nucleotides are TGTGCCAGCAGTTTACCCAACAGGGTGAACACTGAAGCTTTCTTT. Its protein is CASSLPNRVNTEAFF.